These T cell receptor beta chains were read from a single sample in a study of blood T cell repertoires in COVID-19. Method: immunoSEQ multiplex PCR; TCRdb's copy keeps in-frame clones and lacks some. The table has 50,000 to 70,000 clones, around 76% seen once; the top ten hold around 20%. Sequencing was done on a sample of peripheral blood. These receptors all stem from a man aged 50 to 60 with active or convalescent COVID-19. Both conserved end residues are part of each CDR3. The D gene is left open where the match is weak. A clone size is listed for some rows: how often the clone was seen (once, few, many), or a class if it is expanded.

CDR3: CASSLDASAYNEQFF
DNA: TGTGCCAGCAGCTTAGATGCTAGCGCATACAATGAGCAGTTCTTC
V: TRBV11-2
D: .
J: TRBJ2-1
size: .

CDR3: CASSSWTSGDTDTQYF
DNA: TGTGCCAGCAGCTCCTGGACTAGCGGGGACACAGATACGCAGTATTTT
V: TRBV7-3
D: TRBD2
J: TRBJ2-3
size: .

CDR3: CASSSLGTGNIAFF
DNA: TGTGCCAGCAGTTCTTTAGGGACAGGGAATATAGCTTTCTTT
V: TRBV6-5
D: TRBD1
J: TRBJ1-1
size: .

CDR3: CASKAGGYEQYF
DNA: TGTGCCAGCAAGGCAGGGGGCTACGAGCAGTACTTC
V: TRBV6-5
D: TRBD1
J: TRBJ2-7
size: few

CDR3: CASSEFSGNTIYF
DNA: TGTGCCAGCTCTGAGTTCTCTGGAAACACCATATATTTT
V: TRBV7-3
D: .
J: TRBJ1-3
size: .

CDR3: CASSPRLGAGSYNEQFF
DNA: TGTGCCAGCAGCCCCCGACTGGGGGCAGGCTCCTACAATGAGCAGTTCTTC
V: TRBV5-4
D: .
J: TRBJ2-1
size: .

CDR3: CASSFRLAGLETQYF
DNA: TGTGCCAGCAGCTTCCGACTAGCGGGGTTAGAGACCCAGTACTTC
V: TRBV7-9
D: TRBD2
J: TRBJ2-5
size: .

CDR3: CATSDGRGNTEAFF
DNA: TGTGCCACCAGTGATGGTAGGGGGAACACTGAAGCTTTCTTT
V: TRBV24-1
D: .
J: TRBJ1-1
size: .

CDR3: CASSPPKDRNTEAFF
DNA: TGTGCCAGTAGCCCTCCTAAGGACAGGAACACTGAAGCTTTCTTT
V: TRBV19
D: .
J: TRBJ1-1
size: few

CDR3: CASSITGAGSYEQYF
DNA: TGTGCCAGTAGTATCACAGGAGCGGGCTCCTACGAGCAGTACTTC
V: TRBV19
D: .
J: TRBJ2-7
size: .

CDR3: CASSLEEGGAYEQYF
DNA: TGTGCCAGCAGCTTAGAAGAAGGCGGGGCCTACGAGCAGTACTTC
V: TRBV7-2
D: .
J: TRBJ2-7
size: .

CDR3: CASSYQGVHSPLHF
DNA: TGTGCCAGCAGCTATCAGGGGGTGCATTCACCCCTCCACTTT
V: TRBV7-9
D: TRBD1
J: TRBJ1-6
size: .

CDR3: CASSPVPGGKLFF
DNA: TGTGCCAGCAGTCCGGTCCCGGGGGGGAAACTGTTTTTT
V: TRBV2
D: .
J: TRBJ1-4
size: few

CDR3: CASSTERAGPTSPLHF
DNA: TGTGCCAGCAGTACCGAGCGGGCAGGGCCCACTTCACCCCTCCACTTT
V: TRBV2
D: .
J: TRBJ1-6
size: .

CDR3: CASSTRLAAYNEQFF
DNA: TGTGCCAGCAGTACACGACTAGCGGCCTACAATGAGCAGTTCTTC
V: TRBV6-5
D: TRBD2
J: TRBJ2-1
size: .

CDR3: CASGQTNSPLHF
DNA: TGTGCCAGCGGACAGACTAATTCACCCCTCCACTTT
V: TRBV19
D: .
J: TRBJ1-6
size: .

CDR3: CASSQIEGQGADTQYF
DNA: TGTGCCAGCAGCCAAATCGAAGGACAGGGGGCAGATACGCAGTATTTT
V: TRBV3-1/TRBV3-2
D: TRBD1
J: TRBJ2-3
size: .

CDR3: CASSSGTSGRNETQYF
DNA: TGTGCCAGCAGCTCCGGGACTAGCGGGAGGAACGAGACCCAGTACTTC
V: TRBV5-6
D: TRBD2
J: TRBJ2-5
size: .

CDR3: CASPRQGTYGYTF
DNA: TGTGCCAGCCCCCGACAGGGGACCTATGGCTACACCTTC
V: TRBV6-5
D: TRBD1
J: TRBJ1-2
size: .

CDR3: CASGLGLQANTGELFF
DNA: TGTGCTAGTGGTTTGGGCCTGCAGGCGAACACCGGGGAGCTGTTTTTT
V: TRBV12-5
D: .
J: TRBJ2-2
size: .

CDR3: CASSLILGPGDNSPLHF
DNA: TGTGCCAGCAGCTTAATTCTCGGGCCAGGGGATAATTCACCCCTCCACTTT
V: TRBV7-3
D: .
J: TRBJ1-6
size: .

CDR3: CASSSSGGGNEQFF
DNA: TGTGCCAGTAGCTCTAGCGGGGGTGGCAATGAGCAGTTCTTC
V: TRBV19
D: TRBD2
J: TRBJ2-1
size: few

CDR3: CSWRSSGGLNEQFF
DNA: TGTTCCTGGAGGTCGAGCGGGGGGTTGAATGAGCAGTTCTTC
V: TRBV30
D: TRBD2
J: TRBJ2-1
size: .

CDR3: CASSDTSGRYQETQYF
DNA: TGTGCCAGCAGCGACACTAGCGGGAGATACCAAGAGACCCAGTACTTC
V: TRBV7-9
D: TRBD2
J: TRBJ2-5
size: .